Sequencing of this T cell receptor beta chain was carried out in a study of identical twins. Findings and limits, study-wide: Model-predicted out-of-frame TCR alpha sharing fell below observed values in monozygotic twins.

The CDR3 consists of 15 residues. V was clipped by 7 bases and J by 1 base; unmatched bases: 9. With template switching, a universal primer site was added, and the cDNA carried unique molecular identifiers. MiXCR, applied by TCRdb to the 5' RACE reads, yields one record per CDR3 protein. The sample lists approximately 550,000 distinct CDR3 sequences, around 24% occurring once. This clonotype was counted at least ten times. Its antigen is still unknown. Healthy Caucasian individuals made up all the donors. The same sample was also used in a study of yellow fever vaccine responses in identical twins.

The receptor's source is a woman aged 18-29 years in good health. Material: CD4+ T cells sorted from blood. The rearrangement uses TRBV12-3 or TRBV12-4 and TRBJ2-7; 8 bases are shared with TRBD2. This chain's CDR3 is CASTQGAGVSYEQYF. In nucleotides, the CDR3 is TGTGCCAGCACTCAAGGAGCGGGAGTTTCCTACGAGCAGTACTTC.